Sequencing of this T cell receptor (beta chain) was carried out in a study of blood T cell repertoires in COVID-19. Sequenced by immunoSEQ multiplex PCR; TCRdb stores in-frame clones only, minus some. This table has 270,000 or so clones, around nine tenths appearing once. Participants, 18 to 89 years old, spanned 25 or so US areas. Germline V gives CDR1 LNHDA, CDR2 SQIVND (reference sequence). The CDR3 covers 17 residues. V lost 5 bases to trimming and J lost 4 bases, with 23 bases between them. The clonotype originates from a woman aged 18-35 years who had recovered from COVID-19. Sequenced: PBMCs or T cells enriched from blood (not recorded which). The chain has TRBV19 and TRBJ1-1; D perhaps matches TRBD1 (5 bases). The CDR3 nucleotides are TGTGCCAGTAGTCCGCGGTTTATTAGGGGAGGAAGCACTGAAGCTTTCTTT. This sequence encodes CASSPRFIRGGSTEAFF.